One sample yielded the 24 T cell receptor beta chains listed below, sequenced in a study of blood T cell repertoires in COVID-19. Sequencing used immunoSEQ multiplex PCR; TCRdb keeps in-frame clones, though not all of them. The sample includes around 90,000 clones, about 80% of them seen just once. The sample comprised peripheral blood. These receptors were taken from a human donor in a cohort sampled during active COVID-19.

The table lists this clone with a count of one. The rearrangement uses TRBV20-1 and TRBJ1-1; tentatively, D is TRBD1 (5 bases). CDR3 size: 11 residues. The germline gives CDR1 DFQATT, CDR2 SNEGSKA (reference sequence). Trimming took off 5 bases at V and 11 bases at J, with 15 bases between the two ends. This CDR3 reads CSARPGSRAFF. The CDR3 region has the DNA TGCAGTGCTCGACCAGGGTCTAGGGCTTTCTTT.

The chain couples TRBV4-2 to TRBJ2-7, with TRBD2 as a possible D gene (6 bases). Germline V lookup: CDR1 LGHNA, CDR2 YNFKEQ. CDR3 length: 14 amino acids. V lost 0 bases and J 0 bases, leaving 6 bases between the germline ends. CDR3 sequence reads: CASSQDGSSYEQYF. The CDR3 DNA reads TGTGCCAGCAGCCAAGACGGGAGCTCCTACGAGCAGTACTTC.

The rearrangement links TRBV15 to TRBJ1-5, with D possibly being TRBD1 (5 bases). Deletions cut 3 bases from V and 1 base from J, with 13 bases between. The CDR3 consists of 16 residues. Germline CDR1 reads LNHNV; CDR2 reads YYDKDF (reference sequence). The CDR3 DNA follows: TGTGCCACCAGCAGGGAGGGGCGGCGGAGCAATCAGCCCCAGCATTTT. Translating it yields CATSREGRRSNQPQHF.

The rearrangement uses TRBV5-1 and TRBJ1-2; D might be TRBD1 (6 bases). Germline CDR1 and CDR2: SGHRS and YFSETQ. Deletions cut 0 bases from V and 0 bases from J, with 6 bases between. The CDR3 consists of 14 residues. CDR3 residues: CASSLGDTNYGYTF. CDR3 nucleotide sequence: TGCGCCAGCAGCTTGGGGGACACTAACTATGGCTACACCTTC.

To note about this clone: Other DNA sequences within the sample encode an identical CDR3. The chain joins TRBV18 to TRBJ1-1; no reliable D call. The CDR3 has 13 residues. V lost 6 bases and J 0 bases, leaving 8 bases between the germline ends. Germline assignment: CDR1 KGHSH and CDR2 LQKENI. The CDR3 loop reads CASSSGLNTEAFF. The DNA of the CDR3 is TGTGCCAGCTCCAGCGGTTTGAACACTGAAGCTTTCTTT.

The chain links TRBV28 to TRBJ2-2, with 7 nucleotides matching TRBD1. This CDR3 spans 17 amino acids. The J segment lost 4 bases and the V segment lost 1 base, leaving 9 bases of the junction unmatched. Germline CDR1 and CDR2: MDHEN and SYDVKM. The CDR3 region is CASSLFWGQKSTGELFF. DNA of the CDR3: TGTGCCAGCAGTTTATTCTGGGGACAGAAGAGCACCGGGGAGCTGTTTTTT.

This sequence joins TRBV18 and TRBJ1-6; TRBD1 matches 7 bases. Trimming removed 4 bases from V and 8 bases from J; junction bases left unmatched: 8. CDR1 is KGHSH and CDR2 is LQKENI in the germline V gene. This CDR3 spans 15 amino acids. This chain's CDR3 is CASSRVTGSDSPLHF. CDR3 in DNA: TGTGCCAGCTCACGTGTGACAGGGTCGGATTCACCCCTCCACTTT.

The rearrangement uses TRBV10-3 and TRBJ2-1, with 8 bases fitting TRBD2. This CDR3 is built from 11 residues. J gave up 7 bases and V 8 bases, and 1 base lay outside the gene matches. Germline CDR1 is ENHRY and CDR2 is SYGVKD. This CDR3 is CAIREGNEQFF. CDR3 in DNA: TGTGCCATCCGGGAGGGGAATGAGCAGTTCTTC.

V and J are TRBV6-5 and TRBJ1-1, with 7 bases matching TRBD1. V was clipped by 2 bases and J by 1 base; unmatched bases: 4. The germline gives CDR1 MNHEY, CDR2 SVGAGI. The CDR3 loop spans 15 amino acids. The CDR3: CASSYTGTENTEAFF. Written as DNA, the CDR3 is TGTGCCAGCAGTTACACCGGGACAGAGAACACTGAAGCTTTCTTT.

V and J are TRBV27 and TRBJ1-1; 8 bases fit TRBD1. Germline-derived CDR1 and CDR2 are MNHEY and SMNVEV (reference sequence). CDR3 size: 15 residues. With V trimmed by 3 bases and J by 5 bases, 8 bases remained unmatched. CDR3 sequence: CASSFRQGRNTEAFF. The CDR3 DNA reads as TGTGCCAGCAGTTTCCGACAGGGGAGGAATACTGAAGCTTTCTTT.

This clone has just one count. The V call is TRBV19, the J call TRBJ1-5; D might be TRBD1 (6 bases). The germline CDR1 and CDR2 sequences are LNHDA and SQIVND (reference sequence). V was trimmed by 5 bases and J by 4 bases, leaving 12 bases between them. This CDR3 is 14 amino acids long. The CDR3 bases are TGTGCCAGTAGTCCCCACAGGGAGAATCAGCCCCAGCATTTT. Protein product: CASSPHRENQPQHF.

The chain joins TRBV12-3 or TRBV12-4 to TRBJ2-7, with D possibly being TRBD1 (5 bases). The CDR3 covers 13 residues. Trimming took off 6 bases at V and 5 bases at J, with 14 bases between the two ends. In DNA form, the CDR3 reads TGTGCCAGCAGGAATTTAATGGGGCACGAGCAGTACTTC. Its translation is CASRNLMGHEQYF.

This clone was detected a few times. The chain carries TRBV18 and TRBJ1-5; 11 positions match TRBD1. Germline loops: CDR1 KGHSH, CDR2 LQKENI. V trimming: 6 bases; J trimming: 1 base; junction bases outside the gene matches: 2. CDR3 length equals 15 residues. CDR3 loop: CASSGDRGSNQPQHF. The CDR3 coding sequence is TGTGCCAGCTCGGGGGACAGGGGGAGCAATCAGCCCCAGCATTTT.

This clone has more than one count but fewer than ten. The chain couples TRBV6-5 to TRBJ1-2; D is perhaps TRBD1 (5 bases). Looked up from germline, CDR1 is MNHEY and CDR2 is SVGAGI. The CDR3 runs to 13 residues. V was clipped by 8 bases and J by 6 bases, with 16 bases between them. The CDR3 DNA reads TGTGCCAGCTGGGGGGACTACATGGATGGCTACACCTTC. This gives the protein CASWGDYMDGYTF.

The chain's CDR3 is CASSVGSAEAFF. CDR3 sequence (DNA): TGTGCCAGCAGTGTGGGGAGCGCTGAAGCTTTCTTT. The J gene is TRBJ1-1, the V gene TRBV25-1; D uncertain. The CDR3 runs 12 residues. V lost 4 bases and J 6 bases, leaving 9 bases between the germline ends. The V gene's germline CDR1 is MGHDK and CDR2 SYGVNS.

The gene calls are TRBV9 and TRBJ1-5; 8 nucleotides agree with TRBD1. Germline values: CDR1 SGDLS, CDR2 YYNGEE. The V and J ends lost 4 bases and 3 bases, in that order; junction bases with no gene match: 6. The CDR3 consists of 15 residues. The CDR3 loop reads CASSQGQDDNQPQHF. For the CDR3, the DNA is TGTGCCAGCAGCCAGGGACAGGATGACAATCAGCCCCAGCATTTT. Supplemented by reference TRBV9 and TRBJ1-5, the full variable domain reads DSGVTQTPKHLITATGQRVTLRCSPRSGDLSVYWYQQSLDQGLQFLIQYYNGEERAKGNILERFSAQQFPDLHSELNLSSLELGDSALYFCASSQGQDDNQPQHFGDGTRLSIL.

In its sample, this clone was seen a few times. The rearrangement links TRBV28 to TRBJ1-2; D gene unclear. V lost 4 bases to trimming and J lost 7 bases, with 16 bases between them. Germline CDR1 and CDR2: MDHEN and SYDVKM. The CDR3 covers 14 residues. CDR3 in amino acids: CASSSPHGRSGYTF. Written as DNA, the CDR3 is TGTGCCAGCAGTTCCCCCCATGGGAGGTCTGGCTACACCTTC.

This chain uses TRBV5-6 with TRBJ2-7, with 10 bases fitting TRBD1. J lost 4 bases, V lost 4 bases, and 8 bases had no gene match. Germline-derived CDR1 and CDR2 are SGHDT and YYEEEE. This CDR3 spans 15 amino acids. The DNA for the CDR3 is TGTGCCAGCAGCCACTGGACAGGGGGAAGGTACGAGCAGTACTTC. The encoded protein is CASSHWTGGRYEQYF.

This clone has a single count. The CDR3 here is CASSLGVTGGFEQYF. The DNA of the CDR3 is TGTGCCAGCAGTTTAGGGGTGACAGGGGGGTTCGAGCAGTACTTC. This chain connects TRBV28 to TRBJ2-7; 9 bases are a match to TRBD1. Germline V gene data show CDR1 as MDHEN and CDR2 as SYDVKM. The length of the CDR3 is 15 residues. V shed 2 bases and J 6 bases; nucleotides not matched to a gene: 8.

This chain joins TRBV27 and TRBJ2-7, with TRBD2 matching over 10 bases. The germline gives CDR1 MNHEY, CDR2 SMNVEV (reference sequence). V was clipped by 5 bases and J by 1 base; unmatched bases: 5. The CDR3 contains 15 residues. CDR3 in DNA: TGTGCCAGCAGTCGGGCTAGCGGGAGTTCCTACGAGCAGTACTTC. As protein: CASSRASGSSYEQYF.

The chain couples TRBV28 to TRBJ2-7; 8 nucleotides line up with TRBD1. The CDR3 runs 15 residues. Looked up from germline, CDR1 is MDHEN and CDR2 is SYDVKM. Trimming removed 1 base from V and 3 bases from J; junction bases left unmatched: 5. The CDR3 loop is CASSLSWDRNYEQYF. CDR3 nucleotides: TGTGCCAGCAGTTTATCCTGGGACAGGAACTACGAGCAGTACTTC.

The rearrangement joins TRBV5-1 to TRBJ2-7; possible D gene TRBD1, 5 bases. Germline lookup yields CDR1 SGHRS and CDR2 YFSETQ. The ends were cut back, 6 bases at V and 5 bases at J, with 9 bases in the middle. This CDR3 has 11 amino acids. The CDR3 here is CASKQEHEQYF. Here the CDR3 DNA reads TGCGCCAGCAAACAGGAACACGAGCAGTACTTC.

V usage is TRBV9 and J usage is TRBJ2-3; 8 positions match TRBD2. The CDR3 length is 16 residues. V shed 4 bases and J 0 bases; nucleotides not matched to a gene: 7. Germline CDR1 and CDR2: SGDLS and YYNGEE. As DNA, the CDR3 is TGTGCCAGCAGCACCCTAGGCGGGAGGAGCACAGATACGCAGTATTTT. Amino acid sequence: CASSTLGGRSTDTQYF.

Worth noting for this clone: This CDR3 is also generated by other DNA sequences in the sample. V is TRBV2 and J is TRBJ1-1; D gene uncertain. Per germline, CDR1 SNHLY and CDR2 FYNNEI. This CDR3 contains 11 residues. V gave up 7 bases and J gave up 1 base, with 4 bases separating them. CDR3 residues: CASTGNTEAFF. The CDR3 bases are TGTGCCAGCACGGGGAACACTGAAGCTTTCTTT.